This is a list of T cell receptor beta chains from one sample in a study of T-cell reconstitution after alpha-beta-depleted transplantation in children. Via MiXCR, TCRdb re-called the PCR reads, giving one row per CDR3 protein. The data contain about 200,000 distinct CDR3 sequences, approximately 6.9% of them singletons. Sequencing used PBMCs, obtained before TCRalphabeta/CD19-depleted stem cell transplant. Receptors originate from a boy aged 2 to 10 with acute lymphoblastic leukemia, due to receive a stem cell transplant. The CDR3 runs from the conserved cysteine through the conserved F or W. Fields, in order: D gene, V gene, J gene, clone size, CDR3 protein, CDR3 DNA. D genes are given only for firm matches. Size is stated for part of the rows, as once, few or many counts, or as a class when the clone is expanded.

TRBD1	TRBV5-1	TRBJ2-7	many	CASNAQGSSYEQYF	TGCGCCAGCAACGCACAGGGGTCCTCCTACGAGCAGTACTTC
TRBD2	TRBV10-1	TRBJ2-2	.	CAIRRADLITSDREGTGELFF	TGCGCCATCCGTCGGGCCGACCTCATTACTAGCGACCGGGAAGGCACCGGGGAGCTGTTTTTT
.	TRBV7-2	TRBJ2-7	few	CASSYLAGTYEQYF	TGTGCCAGCAGCTATCTCGCGGGAACCTACGAGCAGTACTTC
.	TRBV29-1	TRBJ1-2	many	CSVEQTYGYTF	TGCAGCGTTGAACAGACCTATGGCTACACCTTC
.	TRBV20-1	TRBJ2-2	many	CSATDQKNTGELFF	TGCAGTGCTACGGACCAGAAAAACACCGGGGAGCTGTTTTTT
.	TRBV7-9	TRBJ2-3	.	CASSTRQTDTQYF	TGTGCCAGCAGTACGCGACAGACAGATACGCAGTATTTT
.	TRBV7-2	TRBJ1-5	few	CASSLIAWAGPQPQHF	TGTGCCAGCAGCCTGATAGCTTGGGCAGGGCCGCAGCCCCAGCATTTT
.	TRBV20-1	TRBJ1-1	.	CSGRDWAMNTEAFF	TGCAGTGGGAGGGACTGGGCCATGAACACTGAAGCTTTCTTT
TRBD2	TRBV20-1	TRBJ2-1	many	CSARLAGGPYNEQFF	TGCAGTGCTAGACTAGCGGGGGGGCCCTACAATGAGCAGTTCTTC
.	TRBV21-1	TRBJ2-1	many	CASSKNRSINEQFF	TGTGCCAGCAGCAAAAACAGGAGCATCAATGAGCAGTTCTTC
TRBD1	TRBV7-3	TRBJ2-5	few	CASSLVPGGRETQYF	TGTGCCAGCAGCTTAGTGCCAGGGGGACGAGAGACCCAGTACTTC